A selection of T cell receptor beta chains follows, all from one sample in a study of T cells in Graves' hyperthyroidism and ophthalmopathy. From the multiplex PCR reads, TCRdb called clonotypes with MiXCR, one entry per CDR3 protein. Of 140,000 or so distinct CDR3 sequences in the sample, around 20% were seen once. The specimen was blood. These receptors were taken from a woman between 45 and 60 years old with Graves' hyperthyroidism that later progressed to Graves' ophthalmopathy. CDR3s include the opening cysteine and the closing phenylalanine or tryptophan. D genes are given only for firm matches. Not all rows give a size; the values are once, few, many and, for expanded clones, a class.

TRBJ1-4 | many | TRBD1 | TRBV12-3/TRBV12-4 | CASRPGQAAREKLFF | TGTGCCAGCAGACCTGGACAGGCCGCCCGCGAAAAACTGTTTTTT
TRBJ2-1 | many | NA | TRBV7-8 | CASSLVLRGAYNEQFF | TGTGCCAGCAGCTTAGTTCTTAGGGGGGCTTACAATGAGCAGTTCTTC
TRBJ2-1 | many | TRBD2 | TRBV3-1 | CASSQDRGSGRLNEQFF | TGTGCCAGCAGCCAAGATAGGGGTAGCGGGAGACTAAATGAGCAGTTCTTC
TRBJ2-7 | NA | TRBD2 | TRBV7-9 | CASSLRGAGEQYF | TGTGCCAGCAGCTTGCGGGGGGCGGGGGAGCAGTACTTC
TRBJ1-5 | NA | NA | TRBV2 | CASSRGGPDQPQHF | TGTGCCAGCTCAAGAGGGGGGCCAGATCAGCCCCAGCATTTT
TRBJ2-7 | many | NA | TRBV30 | CAWTIGGTYEQYF | TGTGCCTGGACCATCGGGGGAACCTACGAGCAGTACTTC
TRBJ2-3 | many | NA | TRBV7-8 | CASSSFTASTDTQYF | TGTGCCAGCAGCTCATTTACAGCTAGCACAGATACGCAGTATTTT
TRBJ1-2 | many | NA | TRBV12-5 | CASGYGGGYGYTF | TGTGCTAGTGGCTACGGGGGAGGCTATGGCTACACCTTC
TRBJ2-5 | few | NA | TRBV6-1 | CASGRGQETQYF | TGTGCCAGCGGCCGGGGGCAAGAGACCCAGTACTTC
TRBJ2-3 | many | TRBD2 | TRBV20-1 | CSASHPLAGGGDTQYF | TGCAGTGCTAGTCATCCGCTAGCGGGGGGGGGAGATACGCAGTATTTT
TRBJ2-3 | NA | TRBD2 | TRBV6-2/TRBV6-3 | CASSARLAGGGADTQYF | TGTGCCAGCAGTGCCCGGCTAGCGGGAGGTGGAGCAGATACGCAGTATTTT
TRBJ2-1 | NA | TRBD2 | TRBV27 | CASSLNVPAGGLKVEQFF | TGTGCCAGCAGTTTAAACGTCCCAGCGGGGGGCCTTAAGGTGGAGCAGTTCTTC
TRBJ1-6 | NA | NA | TRBV20-1 | CSARDHRFLGAGSPLHF | TGCAGTGCTAGAGATCACAGGTTCCTTGGTGCTGGTTCACCCCTCCACTTT
TRBJ2-3 | NA | NA | TRBV15 | CATSFQRTSTDTQYF | TGTGCCACCAGCTTTCAAAGGACTAGCACAGATACGCAGTATTTT
TRBJ1-5 | many | NA | TRBV6-5 | CASSYGGNSNQPQHF | TGTGCCAGCAGTTACGGGGGGAATAGCAATCAGCCCCAGCATTTT
TRBJ1-4 | many | NA | TRBV3-1 | CASSRRSDEKLFF | TGTGCCAGCAGCCGGCGCAGCGACGAAAAACTGTTTTTT
TRBJ2-7 | many | NA | TRBV30 | CAWSGGWRTPFEQYF | TGTGCCTGGAGTGGGGGGTGGCGGACTCCTTTCGAGCAGTACTTC
TRBJ2-3 | NA | NA | TRBV10-3 | CAISDPDTDTQYF | TGTGCCATCAGTGACCCCGACACAGATACGCAGTATTTT
TRBJ1-5 | NA | NA | TRBV19 | CASMGRDQPQHF | TGTGCCAGTATGGGACGGGATCAGCCCCAGCATTTT
TRBJ1-1 | NA | TRBD1 | TRBV20-1 | CSAGGRGPDTEAFF | TGCAGTGCCGGGGGCAGGGGGCCGGACACTGAAGCTTTCTTT
TRBJ2-1 | many | NA | TRBV9 | CASSVMSGSDYEQFF | TGTGCCAGCAGCGTAATGAGCGGGTCCGATTATGAGCAGTTCTTC
TRBJ2-7 | NA | TRBD2 | TRBV28 | CASSFLAGGPYEQYF | TGTGCCAGCAGTTTCTTAGCGGGAGGGCCGTACGAGCAGTACTTC
TRBJ2-7 | many | TRBD2 | TRBV6-1 | CATRRASGNHEQYF | TGTGCCACCCGAAGGGCTAGCGGGAACCACGAGCAGTACTTC
TRBJ1-3 | many | NA | TRBV20-1 | CSAEKRMGTLPVTIYF | TGCAGTGCTGAAAAGAGGATGGGGACCCTCCCGGTCACCATATATTTT
TRBJ2-3 | NA | TRBD1 | TRBV28 | CASSPPGTGRQDTQYF | TGTGCCAGCAGTCCACCCGGGACAGGGAGGCAAGATACGCAGTATTTT
TRBJ2-7 | NA | NA | TRBV11-2 | CASSFYGAEQYF | TGTGCCAGCAGCTTTTACGGGGCCGAGCAGTACTTC
TRBJ1-1 | NA | NA | TRBV19 | CASSMGGNTEAFF | TGTGCCAGTAGTATGGGTGGGAACACTGAAGCTTTCTTT
TRBJ2-1 | NA | NA | TRBV29-1 | CSAGARLYNEQFF | TGCAGCGCCGGAGCGCGGCTTTACAATGAGCAGTTCTTC
TRBJ1-2 | NA | NA | TRBV28 | CASSLVWLRGARNYGYTF | TGTGCCAGCAGTTTGGTGTGGTTGCGGGGGGCGCGGAACTATGGCTACACCTTC
TRBJ2-1 | many | TRBD2 | TRBV20-1 | CSARVPTSGRANNEQFF | TGCAGTGCTAGAGTACCAACTAGCGGGAGGGCTAACAATGAGCAGTTCTTC
TRBJ2-3 | many | TRBD1 | TRBV2 | CASRPDREDTQYF | TGTGCCAGCAGACCCGACAGGGAGGATACGCAGTATTTT
TRBJ1-5 | many | NA | TRBV6-1 | CACCHQPQHF | TGTGCCTGCTGCCATCAGCCCCAGCATTTT
TRBJ1-4 | few | NA | TRBV7-9 | CASSRGGSRTNKKLFF | TGTGCCAGCAGCCGCGGGGGGTCCCGCACTAATAAAAAACTGTTTTTT
TRBJ2-7 | many | TRBD2 | TRBV28 | CASSAPSGGSPYEQYF | TGTGCCAGCAGTGCTCCTAGCGGGGGCTCCCCCTACGAGCAGTACTTC
TRBJ2-1 | many | TRBD2 | TRBV11-2 | CASIGLAGNEQFF | TGTGCCAGCATAGGACTAGCCGGCAATGAGCAGTTCTTC
TRBJ2-5 | many | TRBD2 | TRBV7-8 | CASSLGASGRAGETQYF | TGTGCCAGCAGCTTAGGGGCTAGCGGGAGGGCCGGGGAGACCCAGTACTTC
TRBJ2-1 | NA | TRBD2 | TRBV19 | CASSVSGTSGFYNEQFF | TGTGCCAGTAGTGTCTCCGGGACTAGCGGGTTTTACAATGAGCAGTTCTTC
TRBJ2-7 | NA | NA | TRBV11-2 | CASSSSPQASEQYF | TGTGCCAGCAGCTCCTCACCACAGGCTAGCGAGCAGTACTTC
TRBJ1-1 | few | TRBD1 | TRBV5-4 | CASRFGQGRKSVNTEAFF | TGTGCCAGCAGATTTGGACAGGGAAGAAAAAGCGTGAACACTGAAGCTTTCTTT
TRBJ2-7 | many | TRBD2 | TRBV6-1 | CASSTGGPRYEQYF | TGTGCCAGCTCGACGGGAGGGCCTCGATACGAGCAGTACTTC
TRBJ2-1 | many | NA | TRBV20-1 | CSARVAGFSYNEQFF | TGCAGTGCTAGAGTGGCGGGATTCTCCTACAATGAGCAGTTCTTC
TRBJ2-3 | many | TRBD2 | TRBV6-1 | CASSPEAGGTDTQYF | TGTGCCAGCAGTCCAGAGGCGGGAGGGACAGATACGCAGTATTTT
TRBJ2-3 | few | NA | TRBV7-9 | CASSSLSVVYGTDTQYF | TGTGCCAGCAGCTCCTTATCCGTCGTCTATGGCACAGATACGCAGTATTTT
TRBJ2-1 | many | TRBD2 | TRBV12-5 | CASGVTTSGRHNEQFF | TGTGCTAGTGGCGTGACAACTAGCGGGAGGCACAATGAGCAGTTCTTC
TRBJ2-3 | NA | NA | TRBV14 | CASSQAIYQDTQYF | TGTGCCAGCAGCCAAGCCATCTACCAAGATACGCAGTATTTT
TRBJ2-2 | many | TRBD2 | TRBV5-1 | CASSSPSGRKDTGELFF | TGCGCCAGCAGCTCTCCTAGCGGGAGAAAGGACACCGGGGAGCTGTTTTTT
TRBJ2-7 | many | TRBD2 | TRBV30 | CAWRRGGKYEQYF | TGTGCCTGGAGACGCGGGGGAAAATACGAGCAGTACTTC
TRBJ1-2 | few | NA | TRBV6-1 | CASSPRGRSYGYTF | TGTGCCAGCAGCCCCCGGGGGCGATCCTATGGCTACACCTTC
TRBJ1-3 | few | NA | TRBV6-2/TRBV6-3 | CASRIGSSSGNTIYF | TGTGCCAGCAGGATTGGGTCGAGCTCTGGAAACACCATATATTTT
TRBJ2-7 | many | TRBD1 | TRBV5-5 | CASSLGQGPSYEQYF | TGTGCCAGCAGCTTGGGACAGGGCCCTTCCTACGAGCAGTACTTC
TRBJ2-1 | many | TRBD2 | TRBV30 | CAWNHPGTSGINEQFF | TGTGCCTGGAACCATCCAGGGACTAGCGGGATCAATGAGCAGTTCTTC
TRBJ2-4 | many | TRBD2 | TRBV20-1 | CSARGAGTSGSVAKNIQYF | TGCAGTGCTAGGGGGGCCGGGACTAGCGGGAGTGTGGCCAAAAACATTCAGTACTTC
TRBJ2-3 | many | TRBD2 | TRBV20-1 | CSARDRLAGPTDTQYF | TGCAGTGCTAGAGACAGACTAGCGGGACCAACAGATACGCAGTATTTT
TRBJ1-5 | many | TRBD1 | TRBV28 | CASSLGSWGDRDGWELDQPQHF | TGTGCCAGCAGTTTAGGTTCATGGGGGGACAGGGATGGTTGGGAATTGGATCAGCCCCAGCATTTT
TRBJ2-1 | NA | TRBD2 | TRBV3-1 | CASSQVLAGGPHYNEQFF | TGTGCCAGCAGCCAAGTACTAGCGGGAGGGCCGCACTACAATGAGCAGTTCTTC
TRBJ1-1 | few | TRBD1 | TRBV20-1 | CSARDPRTGDNLEAFF | TGCAGTGCTAGAGATCCACGGACAGGGGATAACCTAGAAGCTTTCTTT
TRBJ1-6 | few | NA | TRBV15 | CATSRGGGDSPLHF | TGTGCCACCAGCAGAGGCGGGGGAGATTCACCCCTCCACTTT
TRBJ1-5 | many | TRBD1 | TRBV20-1 | CSASNPGQGNQPQHF | TGCAGTGCTAGCAACCCGGGACAGGGGAATCAGCCCCAGCATTTT
TRBJ2-1 | many | NA | TRBV6-2/TRBV6-3 | CASSYRGAPPNEQFF | TGTGCCAGCAGTTACCGGGGAGCTCCCCCCAATGAGCAGTTCTTC